Reported below is one T cell receptor beta chain. What it binds is not known. Germline loops: CDR1 MNHNS, CDR2 SASEGT. The CDR3 is 15 amino acids. V shed 1 base and J shed 4 bases, with 13 bases lying between them. These data originate in a study of cytomegalovirus exposure and HLA in healthy donors. Findings and limits, study-wide: Reportedly, TCR beta sequences accurately predicted HLA-A and HLA-B alleles in most subjects.

PCR amplification relied on 60 Vbeta primers (plus 13 Jbeta primers). In the source study's methods: An analysis performed later counted about 80 million unique TCR beta chains (approximately 10 million of them shared). Data came from immunoSEQ multiplex PCR; TCRdb stores just in-frame clones and leaves some out. V and J calls and clone size come straight from that table; D and trimming were deduced from the DNA. The repertoire holds over 95,000 clones, with approximately 80% as singletons. This receptor was identified in a young woman in good health and CMV-seropositive. The chain couples TRBV6-1 to TRBJ1-1, with D unclear. Sequenced sample: PBMCs. CDR3: CASSEDTGFVTEAFF. DNA of the CDR3: TGTGCCAGCAGTGAAGATACGGGTTTTGTCACTGAAGCTTTCTTT.